This T cell receptor beta chain was recorded in a study of beta chain features in type 1 diabetes. Study results and limitations: All four CD4+ subsets from Type 1 diabetes patients carried moderately but significantly shorter TCRB CDR3s. There were fewer insertions and more deletions at the VDJ junctions of type 1 diabetes patients.

The germline gives CDR1 SGDLS, CDR2 YYNGEE. The CDR3 consists of 16 residues. Trimming removed 4 bases from V and 5 bases from J; junction bases left unmatched: 10. This clone has only a few counts. The target antigen is unknown. Every isolated RNA sample was fully reverse transcribed, so sequencing captured expressed TCRB transcripts. TCRdb keeps only in-frame clones here, not all; method: immunoSEQ multiplex PCR. The sample includes around 360,000 clones, over 9.5% of them seen just once. V usage is TRBV9 and J usage is TRBJ2-1; 9 nucleotides match TRBD2. The specimen sequenced was naive CD4+ T cells from blood. The receptor's source is a young woman with type 1 diabetes. Here the CDR3 reads CASSPVERGVNNEQFF. The CDR3 DNA is TGTGCCAGCAGCCCAGTTGAGCGGGGGGTTAACAATGAGCAGTTCTTC.